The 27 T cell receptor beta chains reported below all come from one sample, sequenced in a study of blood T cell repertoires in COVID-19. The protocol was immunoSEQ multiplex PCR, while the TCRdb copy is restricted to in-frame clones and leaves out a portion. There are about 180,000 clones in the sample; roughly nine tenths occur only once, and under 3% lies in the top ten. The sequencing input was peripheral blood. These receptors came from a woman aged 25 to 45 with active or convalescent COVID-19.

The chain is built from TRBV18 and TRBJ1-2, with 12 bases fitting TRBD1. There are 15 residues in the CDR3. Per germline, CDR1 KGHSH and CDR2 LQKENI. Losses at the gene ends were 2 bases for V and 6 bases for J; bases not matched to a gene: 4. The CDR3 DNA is TGTGCCAGCTCACCATCGGGACAGGGGGCTGATGGCTACACCTTC. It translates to CASSPSGQGADGYTF.

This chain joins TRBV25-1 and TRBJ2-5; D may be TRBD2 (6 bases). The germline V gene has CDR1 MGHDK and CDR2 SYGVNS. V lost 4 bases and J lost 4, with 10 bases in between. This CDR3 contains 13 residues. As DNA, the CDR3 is TGTGCCAGCAGTGCGGGACTTCCAGAGACCCAGTACTTC. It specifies CASSAGLPETQYF.

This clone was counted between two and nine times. The CDR3 sequence: CASSVMGAYGYTF. For the CDR3, the DNA is TGTGCCAGCAGCGTTATGGGAGCCTATGGCTACACCTTC. The J gene is TRBJ1-2, the V gene TRBV9; D remains unclear. The CDR3 contains 13 residues. Germline CDR1 reads SGDLS; CDR2 reads YYNGEE. V dropped 2 bases and J dropped 4 bases, with 9 bases sitting between them.

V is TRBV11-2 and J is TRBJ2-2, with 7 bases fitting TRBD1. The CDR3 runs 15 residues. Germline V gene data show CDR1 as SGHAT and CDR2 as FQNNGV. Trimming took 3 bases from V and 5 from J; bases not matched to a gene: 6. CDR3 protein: CASSLRGQSTGELFF. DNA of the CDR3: TGTGCCAGCAGCTTGAGGGGGCAGAGTACCGGGGAGCTGTTTTTT.

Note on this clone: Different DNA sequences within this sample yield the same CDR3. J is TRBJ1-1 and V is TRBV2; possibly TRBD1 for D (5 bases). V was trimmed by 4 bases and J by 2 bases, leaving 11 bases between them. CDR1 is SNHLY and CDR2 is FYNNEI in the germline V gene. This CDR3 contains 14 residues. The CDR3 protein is CASSVAGANTEAFF. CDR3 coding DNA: TGTGCCAGCAGTGTGGCTGGGGCCAACACTGAAGCTTTCTTT. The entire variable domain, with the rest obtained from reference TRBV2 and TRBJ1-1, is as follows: EPEVTQTPSHQVTQMGQEVILRCVPISNHLYFYWYRQILGQKVEFLVSFYNNEISEKSEIFDDQFSVERPDGSNFTLKIRSTKLEDSAMYFCASSVAGANTEAFFGQGTRLTVV.

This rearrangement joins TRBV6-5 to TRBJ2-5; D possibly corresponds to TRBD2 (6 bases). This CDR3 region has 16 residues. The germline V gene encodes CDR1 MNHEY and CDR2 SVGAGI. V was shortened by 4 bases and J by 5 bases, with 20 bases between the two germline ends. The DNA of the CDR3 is TGTGCCAGCAGTTCTCAGGGACTCTCCCTCGGGGAGACCCAGTACTTC. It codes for CASSSQGLSLGETQYF.

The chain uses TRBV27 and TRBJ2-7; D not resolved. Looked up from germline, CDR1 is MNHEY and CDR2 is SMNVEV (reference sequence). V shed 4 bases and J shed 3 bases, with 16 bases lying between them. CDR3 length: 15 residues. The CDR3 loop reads CASSSAGKAYYEQYF. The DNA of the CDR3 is TGTGCCAGCAGTTCTGCAGGAAAGGCATACTACGAGCAGTACTTC.

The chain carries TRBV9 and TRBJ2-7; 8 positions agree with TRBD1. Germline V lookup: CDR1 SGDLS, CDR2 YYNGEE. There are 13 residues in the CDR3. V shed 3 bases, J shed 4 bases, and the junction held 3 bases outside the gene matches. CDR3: CASSGGTGYEQYF. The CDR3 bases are TGTGCCAGCAGCGGGGGGACAGGTTACGAGCAGTACTTC.

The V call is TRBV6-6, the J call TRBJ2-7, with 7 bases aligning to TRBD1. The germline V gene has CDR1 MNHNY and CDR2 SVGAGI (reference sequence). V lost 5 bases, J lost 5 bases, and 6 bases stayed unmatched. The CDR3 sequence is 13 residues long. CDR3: CASSRQGPNEQYF. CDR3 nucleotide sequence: TGTGCCAGCAGTCGACAGGGCCCTAACGAGCAGTACTTC.

CDR3 in amino acids: CASSFGSEQYF. The CDR3 region has the DNA TGTGCCAGCAGTTTCGGGTCCGAGCAGTACTTC. J is TRBJ2-7 and V is TRBV27; D gene uncertain. V was pared by 3 bases and J by 6 bases, with 6 bases between. Looked up from germline, CDR1 is MNHEY and CDR2 is SMNVEV (reference sequence). The CDR3 is 11 amino acids.

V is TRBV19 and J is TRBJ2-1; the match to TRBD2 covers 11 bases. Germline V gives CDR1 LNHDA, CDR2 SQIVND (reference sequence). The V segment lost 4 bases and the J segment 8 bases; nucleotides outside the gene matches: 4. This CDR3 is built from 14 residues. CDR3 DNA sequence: TGTGCCAGTAGTACGACTAGCGGGATCCATGAGCAGTTCTTC. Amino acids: CASSTTSGIHEQFF.

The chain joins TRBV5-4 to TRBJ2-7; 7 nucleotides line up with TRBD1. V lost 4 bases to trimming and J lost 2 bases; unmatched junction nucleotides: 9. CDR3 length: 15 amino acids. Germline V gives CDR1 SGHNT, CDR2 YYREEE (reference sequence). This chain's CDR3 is CASSTAGTATYEQYF. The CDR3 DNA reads TGTGCCAGCAGCACCGCCGGGACAGCGACCTACGAGCAGTACTTC.

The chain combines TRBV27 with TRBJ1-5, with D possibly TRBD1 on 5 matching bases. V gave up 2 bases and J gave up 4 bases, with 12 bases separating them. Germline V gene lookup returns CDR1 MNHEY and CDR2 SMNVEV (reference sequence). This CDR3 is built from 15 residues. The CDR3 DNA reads TGTGCCAGCAGTTTAAACGGCAGGGTGAATCAGCCCCAGCATTTT. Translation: CASSLNGRVNQPQHF.

The CDR3 sequence: CASSYRRTQEGTEAFF. DNA for the CDR3: TGTGCCAGCAGTTACCGACGGACTCAAGAGGGCACTGAAGCTTTCTTT. The chain links TRBV6-5 to TRBJ1-1; D gene ambiguous. The CDR3 is 16 residues long. CDR1 is MNHEY and CDR2 is SVGAGI in the germline V gene. Trimming stripped 2 bases from V and 4 bases from J, with 17 bases between.

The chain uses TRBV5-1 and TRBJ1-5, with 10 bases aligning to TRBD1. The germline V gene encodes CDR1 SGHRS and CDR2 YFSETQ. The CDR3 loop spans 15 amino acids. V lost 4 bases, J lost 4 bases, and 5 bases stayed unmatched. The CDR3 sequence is CASSAGTGDNQPQHF. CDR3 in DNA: TGCGCCAGCAGCGCCGGGACAGGGGATAATCAGCCCCAGCATTTT.

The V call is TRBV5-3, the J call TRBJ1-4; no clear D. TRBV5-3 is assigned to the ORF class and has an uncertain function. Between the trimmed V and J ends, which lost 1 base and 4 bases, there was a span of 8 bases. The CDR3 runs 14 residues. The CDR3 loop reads CARSLLRRNEKLFF. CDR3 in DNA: TGTGCCAGAAGCTTGCTCAGGCGTAATGAAAAACTGTTTTTT.

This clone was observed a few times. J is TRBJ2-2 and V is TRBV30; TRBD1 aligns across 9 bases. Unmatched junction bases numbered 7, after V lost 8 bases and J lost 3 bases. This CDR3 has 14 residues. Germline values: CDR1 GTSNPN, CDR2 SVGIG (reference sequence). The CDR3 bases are TGTGCCAGACACCGGGACAGGGACACCGGGGAGCTGTTTTTT. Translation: CARHRDRDTGELFF.

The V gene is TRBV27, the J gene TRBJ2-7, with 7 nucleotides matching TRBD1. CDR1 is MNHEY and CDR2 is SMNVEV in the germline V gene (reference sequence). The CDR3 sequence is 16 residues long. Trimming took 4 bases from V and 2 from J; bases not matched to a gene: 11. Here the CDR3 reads CASSYFYRGVTYEQYF. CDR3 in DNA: TGTGCCAGCAGTTATTTTTACAGGGGAGTGACCTACGAGCAGTACTTC.

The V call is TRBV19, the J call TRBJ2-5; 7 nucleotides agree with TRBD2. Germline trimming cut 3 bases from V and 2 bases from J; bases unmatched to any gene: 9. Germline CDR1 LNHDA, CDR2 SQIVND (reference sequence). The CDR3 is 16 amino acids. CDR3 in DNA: TGTGCCAGTAGTATCGGTTGGGCTAGCGGACAAGAGACCCAGTACTTC. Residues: CASSIGWASGQETQYF. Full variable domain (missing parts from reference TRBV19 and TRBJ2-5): DGGITQSPKYLFRKEGQNVTLSCEQNLNHDAMYWYRQDPGQGLRLIYYSQIVNDFQKGDIAEGYSVSREKKESFPLTVTSAQKNPTAFYLCASSIGWASGQETQYFGPGTRLLVL.

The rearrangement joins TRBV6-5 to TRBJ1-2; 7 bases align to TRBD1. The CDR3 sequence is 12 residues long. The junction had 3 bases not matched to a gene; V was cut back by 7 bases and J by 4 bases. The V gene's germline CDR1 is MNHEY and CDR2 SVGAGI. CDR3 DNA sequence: TGTGCCAGCACGACAGGGAGCTATGGCTACACCTTC. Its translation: CASTTGSYGYTF.

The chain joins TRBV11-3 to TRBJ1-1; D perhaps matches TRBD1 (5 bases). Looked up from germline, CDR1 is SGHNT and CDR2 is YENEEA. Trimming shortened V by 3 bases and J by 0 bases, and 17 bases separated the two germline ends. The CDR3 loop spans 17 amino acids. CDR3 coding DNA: TGTGCCAGCAGCTTTAGAGCGGGACGGAACCTGAACACTGAAGCTTTCTTT. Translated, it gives CASSFRAGRNLNTEAFF.

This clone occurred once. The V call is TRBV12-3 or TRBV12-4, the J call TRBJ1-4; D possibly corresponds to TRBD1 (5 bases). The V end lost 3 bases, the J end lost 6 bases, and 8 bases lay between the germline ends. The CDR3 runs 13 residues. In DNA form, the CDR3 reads TGTGCCAGCAGTTTTGACAGAGATGAAAAACTGTTTTTT. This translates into CASSFDRDEKLFF.

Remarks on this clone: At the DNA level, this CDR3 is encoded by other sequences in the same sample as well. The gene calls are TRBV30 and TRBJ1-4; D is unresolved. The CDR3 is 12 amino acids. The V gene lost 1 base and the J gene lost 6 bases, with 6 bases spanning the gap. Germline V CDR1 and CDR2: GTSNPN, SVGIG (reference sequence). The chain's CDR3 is CAWSAGYEKLFF. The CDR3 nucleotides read TGTGCCTGGAGTGCCGGGTATGAAAAACTGTTTTTT.

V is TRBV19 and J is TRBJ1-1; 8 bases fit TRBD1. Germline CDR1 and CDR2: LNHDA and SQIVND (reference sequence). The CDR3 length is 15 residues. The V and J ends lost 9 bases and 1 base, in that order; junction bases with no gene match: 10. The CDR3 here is CASHGQGGGNTEAFF. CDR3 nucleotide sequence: TGTGCCAGCCACGGACAGGGAGGGGGGAACACTGAAGCTTTCTTT. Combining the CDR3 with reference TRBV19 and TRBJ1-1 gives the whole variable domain DGGITQSPKYLFRKEGQNVTLSCEQNLNHDAMYWYRQDPGQGLRLIYYSQIVNDFQKGDIAEGYSVSREKKESFPLTVTSAQKNPTAFYLCASHGQGGGNTEAFFGQGTRLTVV.

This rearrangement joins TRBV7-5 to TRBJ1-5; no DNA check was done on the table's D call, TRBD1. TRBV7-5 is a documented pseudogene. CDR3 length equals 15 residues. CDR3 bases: TGTGCCAGAAGCCCCCCCCTAGGACAGTCCCAAGCCCAGCATTTT. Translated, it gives CARSPPLGQSQAQHF.

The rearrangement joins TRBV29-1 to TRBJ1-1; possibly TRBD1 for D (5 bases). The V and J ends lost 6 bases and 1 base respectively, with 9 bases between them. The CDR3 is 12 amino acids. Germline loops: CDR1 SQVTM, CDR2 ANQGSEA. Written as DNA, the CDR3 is TGCAGCGTCTCTCAGGGGAACACTGAAGCTTTCTTT. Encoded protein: CSVSQGNTEAFF.

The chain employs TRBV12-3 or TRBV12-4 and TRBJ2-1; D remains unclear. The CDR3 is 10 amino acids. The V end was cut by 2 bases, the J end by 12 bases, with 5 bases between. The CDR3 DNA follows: TGTGCCAGCAGTTTATACTCGCAGTTCTTC. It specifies CASSLYSQFF.